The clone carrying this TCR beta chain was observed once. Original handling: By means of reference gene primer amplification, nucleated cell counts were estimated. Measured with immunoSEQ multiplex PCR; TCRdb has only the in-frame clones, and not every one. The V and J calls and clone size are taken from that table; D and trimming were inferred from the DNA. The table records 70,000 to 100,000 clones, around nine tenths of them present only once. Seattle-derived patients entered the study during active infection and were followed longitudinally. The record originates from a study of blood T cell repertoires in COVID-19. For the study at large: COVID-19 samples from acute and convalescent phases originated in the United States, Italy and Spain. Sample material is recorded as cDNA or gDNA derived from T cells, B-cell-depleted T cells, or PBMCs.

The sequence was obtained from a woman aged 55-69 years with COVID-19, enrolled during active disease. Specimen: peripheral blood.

The CDR3 is CASSPQGDGTDTQYF. DNA of the CDR3: TGTGCCAGCAGCCCGCAGGGGGACGGCACAGATACGCAGTATTTT. This chain links TRBV3-1 (or the pseudogene TRBV3-2) with TRBJ2-3, with TRBD1 identical over 7 bases. The CDR3 totals 15 residues. The V gene's germline CDR1 is LGHDT and CDR2 YNNKEL (reference sequence). The junction had 5 bases not matched to a gene; V was cut back by 4 bases and J by 1 base.